One and the same sample provided the 8 T cell receptor beta chains below, sequenced in a study of tumor-infiltrating T cells and Merkel cell polyomavirus. Study at large: The T cells studied were KLL-specific CD8+ cells against Merkel polyomavirus.

Immunohistochemistry showed robust Merkel cell polyomavirus Large T antigen staining in every patient's tumor. TCRdb's copy holds only in-frame clones and misses some; the assay was immunoSEQ multiplex PCR. Its table records around 22 clones. The sample taken for sequencing was tumor tissue. These receptors came from a man aged 55 to 70 with Merkel cell carcinoma.

The genes are TRBV6-5 and TRBJ2-1, with no clear D. The V gene lost 0 bases and the J gene lost 7 bases, with 4 bases spanning the gap. Germline values: CDR1 MNHEY, CDR2 SVGAGI. The CDR3 spans 12 residues. The CDR3 here is CASSYSRNEQFF. In DNA, the CDR3 is TGTGCCAGCAGTTACTCGAGGAATGAGCAGTTCTTC.

The rearrangement links TRBV7-1 to TRBJ1-2; D is ambiguous. TRBV7-1 is labeled an ORF, and its function is uncertain. The CDR3 totals 17 residues. V was trimmed by 5 bases and J by 4 bases, leaving 23 bases between them. CDR3 region: CASSRSHHEGKIYGYTF. For the CDR3, the DNA is TGTGCCAGCAGCCGGTCGCATCACGAGGGAAAGATCTATGGCTACACCTTC.

This chain uses TRBV5-8 with TRBJ1-5, with D possibly TRBD1 on 5 matching bases. Trimming took off 4 bases at V and 2 bases at J, with 16 bases between the two ends. This CDR3 region has 16 residues. Germline V lookup: CDR1 SGHTS, CDR2 YDEGEE. This CDR3 is CASSTGGPLGNQPQHF. The CDR3 region has the DNA TGTGCCAGCAGCACCGGGGGTCCTCTGGGCAATCAGCCCCAGCATTTT.

V usage is TRBV2 and J usage is TRBJ1-2; 9 bases map to TRBD1. Looked up from germline, CDR1 is SNHLY and CDR2 is FYNNEI. CDR3 length equals 16 residues. The CDR3, as DNA: TGTGTCAGGGTCGCCGCGCCGGGACAGGGCCACTATGGCTACACCTTC. The encoded protein is CVRVAAPGQGHYGYTF.

This chain links TRBV1 with TRBJ2-6; the table assigns TRBD1, which was not confirmed against the DNA. TRBV1 constitutes a pseudogene. CDR3 length: 18 amino acids. The CDR3 sequence is CTSSYHGLSQSRANVLTF. CDR3 DNA sequence: TGCACCAGCAGCTATCATGGTTTGTCACAAAGTCGGGCCAACGTCCTGACTTTC.

V and J are TRBV5-4 and TRBJ2-7, with a weak D call TRBD2 (5 bases). The V and J ends lost 7 bases and 6 bases respectively, with 20 bases between them. The CDR3 runs to 14 residues. Germline lookup yields CDR1 SGHNT and CDR2 YYREEE (reference sequence). CDR3 residues: CASPLVDRGCEQYF. The CDR3 DNA sequence: TGTGCCAGCCCCTTGGTAGATCGGGGTTGCGAGCAGTACTTC.

The chain is built from TRBV2 and TRBJ2-1, with 9 positions matching TRBD2. The CDR3 runs to 15 residues. Germline V gene data show CDR1 as SNHLY and CDR2 as FYNNEI. J was trimmed by 9 bases and V by 3 bases; bases with no gene match: 9. CDR3 in amino acids: CASSDRRGGQSEQFF. As DNA, the CDR3 is TGTGCCAGCAGTGACCGGCGGGGGGGCCAGAGTGAGCAGTTCTTC. Looking up the rest from reference TRBV2 and TRBJ2-1 gives the full variable domain: EPEVTQTPSHQVTQMGQEVILRCVPISNHLYFYWYRQILGQKVEFLVSFYNNEISEKSEIFDDQFSVERPDGSNFTLKIRSTKLEDSAMYFCASSDRRGGQSEQFFGPGTRLTVL.

V gene TRBV5-1 combines with J gene TRBJ2-7, with unresolved D. This CDR3 has 11 amino acids. The V and J ends lost 2 bases and 7 bases respectively, with 7 bases between them. The V gene's germline CDR1 is SGHRS and CDR2 YFSETQ. CDR3 bases: TGCGCCAGCAGCTTCCTCACAGAGCAGTACTTC. Translation gives CASSFLTEQYF.